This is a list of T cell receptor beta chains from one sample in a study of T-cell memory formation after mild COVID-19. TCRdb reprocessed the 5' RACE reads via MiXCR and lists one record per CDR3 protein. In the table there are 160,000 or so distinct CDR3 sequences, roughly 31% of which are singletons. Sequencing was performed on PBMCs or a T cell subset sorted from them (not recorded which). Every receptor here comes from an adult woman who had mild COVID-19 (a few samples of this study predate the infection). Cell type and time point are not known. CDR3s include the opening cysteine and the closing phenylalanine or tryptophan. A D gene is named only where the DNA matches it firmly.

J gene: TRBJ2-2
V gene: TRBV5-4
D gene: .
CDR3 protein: CASSVGGELFF

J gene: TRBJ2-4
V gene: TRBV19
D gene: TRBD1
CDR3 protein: CASSPGPGQGVAKNIQYF

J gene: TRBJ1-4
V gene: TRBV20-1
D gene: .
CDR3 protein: CSARDRRVGVEKLFF

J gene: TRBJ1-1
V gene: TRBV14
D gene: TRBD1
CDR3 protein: CASSPWTGTNTEAFF

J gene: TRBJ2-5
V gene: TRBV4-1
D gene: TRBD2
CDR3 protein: CASSRSGVETQYF

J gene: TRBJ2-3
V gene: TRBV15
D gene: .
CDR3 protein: CATSRGAPGSDTQYF

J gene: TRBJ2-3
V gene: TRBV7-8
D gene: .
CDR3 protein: CASSLGHHLSTDTQYF

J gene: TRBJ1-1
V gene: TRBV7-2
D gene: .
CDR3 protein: CASTPGPMNTEAFF

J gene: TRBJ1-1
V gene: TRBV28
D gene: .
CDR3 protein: CATTVQRATEAFF

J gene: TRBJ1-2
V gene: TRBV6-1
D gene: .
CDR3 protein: CASSFARRGHYGYTF

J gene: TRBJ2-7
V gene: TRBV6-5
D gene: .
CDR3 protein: CASRKIGPTYEQYF

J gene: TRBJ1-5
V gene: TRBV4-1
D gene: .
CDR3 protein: CASSQLILQGGASNQPQHF

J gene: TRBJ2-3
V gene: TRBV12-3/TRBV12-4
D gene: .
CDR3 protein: CASSLDLTRYTQYF

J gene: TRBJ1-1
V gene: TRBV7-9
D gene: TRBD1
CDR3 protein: CASSLALGTGSGPEAFF

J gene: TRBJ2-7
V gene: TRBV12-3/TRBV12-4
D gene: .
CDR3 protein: CASSFRAPVEQYF

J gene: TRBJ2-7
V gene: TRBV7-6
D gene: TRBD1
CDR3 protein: CASSSGQASYEQYF

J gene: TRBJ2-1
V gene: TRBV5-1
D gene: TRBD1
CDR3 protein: CASSYIEGAYEQFF

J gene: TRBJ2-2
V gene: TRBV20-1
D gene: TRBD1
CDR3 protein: CSARHPGRGTDGELFF

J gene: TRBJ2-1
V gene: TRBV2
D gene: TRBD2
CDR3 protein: CASRQTSDEQFF

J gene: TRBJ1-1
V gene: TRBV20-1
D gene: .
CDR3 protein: CSARDRVRLTEAFF

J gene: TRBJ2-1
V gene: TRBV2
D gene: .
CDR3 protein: CASRRGYNEQFF

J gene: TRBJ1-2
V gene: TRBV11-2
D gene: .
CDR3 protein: CASSLEPHRARTNYGYTF

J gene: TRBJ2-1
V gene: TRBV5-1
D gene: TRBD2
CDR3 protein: CASSEIAGGPAEQFF

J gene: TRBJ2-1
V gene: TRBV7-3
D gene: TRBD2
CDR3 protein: CASSLPGGADNEQFF

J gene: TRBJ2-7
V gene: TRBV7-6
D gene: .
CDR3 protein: CASSPLQGRHYEQYF

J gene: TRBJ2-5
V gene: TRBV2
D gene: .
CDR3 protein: CASSRRGTQYF

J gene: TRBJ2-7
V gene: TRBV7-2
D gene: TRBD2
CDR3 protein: CASSSGTSGIPYEQYF

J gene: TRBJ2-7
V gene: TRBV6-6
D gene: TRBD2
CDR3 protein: CASSYVLAASSYEQYF

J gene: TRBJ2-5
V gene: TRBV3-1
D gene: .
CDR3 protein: CASSQGFGGAETQYF

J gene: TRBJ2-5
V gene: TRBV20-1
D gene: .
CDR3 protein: CSASLDGQETQYF

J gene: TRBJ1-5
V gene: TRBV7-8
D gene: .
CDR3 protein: CASSPLLSQPQHF

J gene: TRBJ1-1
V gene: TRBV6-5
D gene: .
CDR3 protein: CASSYNPRMNTEAFF

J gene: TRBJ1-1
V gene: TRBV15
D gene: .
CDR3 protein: CATSRDRGNTEAFF

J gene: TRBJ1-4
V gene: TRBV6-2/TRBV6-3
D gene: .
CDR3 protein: CASRRDNVEKLFF

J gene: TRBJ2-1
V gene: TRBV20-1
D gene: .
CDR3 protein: CSAREGTPRGEQFF

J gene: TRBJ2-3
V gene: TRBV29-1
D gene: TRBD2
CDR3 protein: CSVEEAGGRGRTDTQYF

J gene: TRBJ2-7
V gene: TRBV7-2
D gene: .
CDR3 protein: CASSLVSSPHEQYF

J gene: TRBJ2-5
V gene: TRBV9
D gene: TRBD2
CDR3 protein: CASSVGPAGEETQYF

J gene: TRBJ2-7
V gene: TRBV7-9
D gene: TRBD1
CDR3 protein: CASSQTGGSYEQYF

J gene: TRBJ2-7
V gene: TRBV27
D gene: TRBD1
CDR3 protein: CASKRQGRGYEQYF

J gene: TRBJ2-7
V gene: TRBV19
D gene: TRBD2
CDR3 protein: CASSIAGLAAYEQYF

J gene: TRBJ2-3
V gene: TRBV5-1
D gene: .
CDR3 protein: CASSPTPPDTQYF

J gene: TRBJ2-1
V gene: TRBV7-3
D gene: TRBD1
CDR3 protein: CASSQDRDYNEQFF

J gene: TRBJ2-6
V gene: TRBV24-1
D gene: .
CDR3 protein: CATSDGTVSGANVLTF

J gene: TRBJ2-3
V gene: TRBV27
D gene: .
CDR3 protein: CASSFTGGSLFTDTQYF

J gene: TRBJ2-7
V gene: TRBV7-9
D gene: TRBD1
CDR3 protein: CASSHRDRVDEQYF

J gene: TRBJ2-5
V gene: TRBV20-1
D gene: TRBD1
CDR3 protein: CSARDGTDQETQYF

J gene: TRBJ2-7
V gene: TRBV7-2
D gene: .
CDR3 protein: CASSLLDGTYEQYF

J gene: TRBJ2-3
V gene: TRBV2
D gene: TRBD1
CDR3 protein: CASSKDGQGRDTQYF

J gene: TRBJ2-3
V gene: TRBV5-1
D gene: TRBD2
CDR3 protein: CASSGGLAGGMAGTDTQYF

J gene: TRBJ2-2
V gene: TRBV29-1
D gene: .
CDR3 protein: CSAFTWSRSNTGELFF

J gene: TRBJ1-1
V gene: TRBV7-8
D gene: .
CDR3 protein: CASSMRSASAEAFF

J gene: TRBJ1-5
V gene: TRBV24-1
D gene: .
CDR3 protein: CATSEPGNQPQHF

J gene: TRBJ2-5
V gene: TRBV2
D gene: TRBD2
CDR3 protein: CASSASGGAWTQYF

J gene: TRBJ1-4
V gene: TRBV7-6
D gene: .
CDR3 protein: CASSTSPNPEKLFF

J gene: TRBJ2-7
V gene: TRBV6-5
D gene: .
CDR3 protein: CASSELPGVPSEQYF